A selection of T cell receptor beta chains follows, all from one sample in a study of T cells in Graves' hyperthyroidism and ophthalmopathy. TCRdb processed the multiplex PCR reads anew with MiXCR; each CDR3 protein has one entry. The table has 480,000 or so distinct CDR3 sequences, 40% to 50% seen once; the top ten hold about 45%. Sequencing was performed on peripheral blood or thyroid tissue (not recorded which). Every receptor here comes from an adult woman with Graves' disease, either hyperthyroidism or ophthalmopathy (not recorded which). Each CDR3 is given with its conserved first and last residue. Fields, in order: V gene, J gene, D gene, clone size, CDR3 DNA, CDR3 protein. A D gene is named only where the DNA matches it firmly. Some rows mark clone size as missing; the rest say once, few, many or name a class of expanded clone.

>TRBV29-1|TRBJ2-2|TRBD1|few
TGCAGCGTTGTACCCCCGGGACAGGCGAACACCGGGGAGCTGTTTTTT
CSVVPPGQANTGELFF
>TRBV2|TRBJ2-2|-|many
TGTGCCAGCCGTCTAGAGAACACCGGGGAGCTGTTTTTT
CASRLENTGELFF
>TRBV2|TRBJ1-1|-|-
TGTGCCAGCTCCCCCGGGTACGTGAACACTGAAGCTTTCTTT
CASSPGYVNTEAFF
>TRBV20-1|TRBJ2-2|-|many
TGCAGTGCTAGAGATTGGCAGGAGGAGCTGTTTTTT
CSARDWQEELFF
>TRBV7-9|TRBJ2-5|TRBD2|-
TGTGCCAGCAGCTCCCCGGCTAGCGGAAAAGAGACCCAGTACTTC
CASSSPASGKETQYF
>TRBV5-1|TRBJ2-7|-|-
TGCGCCAGCAGCTTTGACGGAATCTCCTACGAGCAGTACTTC
CASSFDGISYEQYF
>TRBV6-1|TRBJ1-1|TRBD1|many
TGTGCCACTCGAAGACAGGGTGGTACTGAAGCTTTCTTT
CATRRQGGTEAFF
>TRBV29-1|TRBJ2-5|TRBD1|-
TGCAGCGTTCCAGGGGGAGAGACCCAGTACTTC
CSVPGGETQYF
>TRBV27|TRBJ1-5|TRBD1|few
TGTGCCAGCAGTTTAGGGGGACAGGGACGCAATCAGCCCCAGCATTTT
CASSLGGQGRNQPQHF
>TRBV15|TRBJ1-1|-|-
TGTGCCACCAGCCCGGGACACTATAACACTGAAGCTTTCTTT
CATSPGHYNTEAFF
>TRBV2|TRBJ2-7|TRBD1|-
TGTGCCAGCCAGGGGGACAGGACCTCCTACGAGCAGTACTTC
CASQGDRTSYEQYF
>TRBV2|TRBJ2-7|-|-
TGTGCCAGCAGTGAACCCACTTGGGACGACGAGCAGTACTTC
CASSEPTWDDEQYF
>TRBV2|TRBJ2-3|TRBD2|-
TGTGCCAGCAGCCTGTGGACTAGCGGGAGAGGCACAGATACGCAGTATTTT
CASSLWTSGRGTDTQYF
>TRBV2|TRBJ2-6|-|few
TGTGCCAGCTGCCCCGGCGGGGCCAACGTCCTGACTTTC
CASCPGGANVLTF
>TRBV7-2|TRBJ1-1|-|-
TGTGCCAGCAGCTTAGGACAGAACAATGAAGCTTTCTTT
CASSLGQNNEAFF
>TRBV20-1|TRBJ2-2|-|-
TGCAGTGCCACAGCCGACAGGGAGCTGTTTTTT
CSATADRELFF
>TRBV15|TRBJ1-2|-|-
TGTGCCACCAGCAGCTCGCAGGGGTGGGACTATGGCTACACCTTC
CATSSSQGWDYGYTF
>TRBV11-2|TRBJ1-5|-|many
TGTGCCAGCAGCTTAACCCCAAGTAATCAGCCCCAGCATTTT
CASSLTPSNQPQHF
>TRBV2|TRBJ1-2|TRBD1|-
TGTGCCAGTAGAGGACCGGGACAGAACTATGGCTACACCTTC
CASRGPGQNYGYTF
>TRBV14|TRBJ2-7|-|many
TGTGCCAGCAGCCAGCACAGGGTACCGTCCTACGAGCAGTACTTC
CASSQHRVPSYEQYF
>TRBV5-5|TRBJ1-2|-|many
TGTGCCAGCAGCTTGTATGGTCCCTCTACCTATGGCTACACCTTC
CASSLYGPSTYGYTF